One T cell receptor beta chain is described in this entry. Germline loops: CDR1 LNHDA, CDR2 SQIVND (reference sequence). V gave up 3 bases and J gave up 5 bases; unmatched junction bases: 9. CDR3 length equals 15 residues. Profiled with immunoSEQ multiplex PCR; TCRdb holds only in-frame clones, not every one. Among some 200,000 clones, 80% to 95% were seen once, and the ten largest hold about 1.5%. The sample comes from a study of control samples from healthy donors and cancer patients. The sequenced sample consisted of blood. The source is a man aged 18 to 30 in good health. The chain employs TRBV19 and TRBJ1-1, with TRBD1 matching 7 bases. The CDR3 nucleotides read TGTGCCAGTAGTATCTCGACAGGGACGACGACTGAAGCTTTCTTT. Translating gives CASSISTGTTTEAFF.